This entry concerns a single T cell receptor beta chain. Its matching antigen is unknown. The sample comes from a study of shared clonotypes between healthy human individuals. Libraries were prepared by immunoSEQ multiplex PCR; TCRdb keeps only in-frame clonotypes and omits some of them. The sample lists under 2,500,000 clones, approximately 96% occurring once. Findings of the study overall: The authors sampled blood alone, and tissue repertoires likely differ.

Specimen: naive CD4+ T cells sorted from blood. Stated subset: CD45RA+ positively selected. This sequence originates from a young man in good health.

CDR3 loop: CASSEDRATEAFF. The CDR3 DNA sequence: TGTGCCAGCAGTGAGGACAGGGCCACTGAAGCTTTCTTT. V is TRBV2 and J is TRBJ1-1; 8 nucleotides align to TRBD1. The junction had 1 base not matched to a gene; V was cut back by 3 bases and J by 4 bases. CDR1 is SNHLY, CDR2 FYNNEI, per germline. The CDR3 extends over 13 amino acids.